Listed here are 29 T cell receptor beta chains from one sample, sequenced in a study of blood T cell repertoires in COVID-19. The protocol was immunoSEQ multiplex PCR, while the TCRdb copy is restricted to in-frame clones and leaves out a portion. The data contain 55,000 to 70,000 clones, roughly 84% of them singletons. Material for sequencing was peripheral blood. Receptor source: a woman younger than 35 with acute or convalescent COVID-19.

The chain employs TRBV10-3 and TRBJ1-5, with D perhaps TRBD1 (6 bases). CDR1 and CDR2 (germline): ENHRY, SYGVKD. The CDR3 is 18 amino acids. V lost 6 bases and J 2 bases, leaving 23 bases between the germline ends. In DNA, the CDR3 is TGTGCCATCAGCAAAAAGACAGGTCGGTATTGGGGCAATCAGCCCCAGCATTTT. Translating gives CAISKKTGRYWGNQPQHF.

The chain employs TRBV2 and TRBJ2-1; D is unresolved. Trimming pared 2 bases from V and 0 bases from J, leaving 8 bases between. The CDR3 has 15 residues. CDR1 and CDR2 from the germline V gene are SNHLY and FYNNEI. CDR3 sequence reads: CASSEMLSSYNEQFF. The CDR3 coding sequence is TGTGCCAGCAGTGAAATGTTGAGCTCCTACAATGAGCAGTTCTTC.

The rearrangement joins TRBV6-2 or TRBV6-3 to TRBJ2-1; no clear D gene. In germline, CDR1 is MNHEY, CDR2 SVGEGT. V was pared by 3 bases and J by 5 bases, with 11 bases between. The CDR3 has 14 amino acids. The CDR3 spells CASSYLLEDNEQFF. In nucleotides, the CDR3 is TGTGCCAGCAGTTATCTCCTAGAGGACAATGAGCAGTTCTTC.

This rearrangement joins TRBV30 to TRBJ2-7; TRBD2 matches 8 bases. Germline CDR1 reads GTSNPN; CDR2 reads SVGIG (reference sequence). The V and J ends lost 3 bases and 6 bases, in that order; junction bases with no gene match: 7. The CDR3 extends over 13 amino acids. In DNA form, the CDR3 reads TGTGCCTGGAGGAAACGGGGGGGGAGCGAGCAGTACTTC. Amino acids: CAWRKRGGSEQYF. Full variable domain (outside the CDR3, taken from reference TRBV30 and TRBJ2-7): SQTIHQWPATLVQPVGSPLSLECTVEGTSNPNLYWYRQAAGRGLQLLFYSVGIGQISSEVPQNLSASRPQDRQFILSSKKLLLSDSGFYLCAWRKRGGSEQYFGPGTRLTVT.

CDR3 region: CASSARTGGAPGGYTF. The CDR3 DNA follows: TGTGCCAGCAGCGCCCGGACAGGGGGCGCCCCCGGCGGCTACACCTTC. This chain links TRBV9 with TRBJ1-2; TRBD1 aligns across 11 bases. Per germline, CDR1 SGDLS and CDR2 YYNGEE. V gave up 3 bases and J gave up 8 bases; unmatched junction bases: 12. The CDR3 sequence is 16 residues long. The full variable domain, rest sourced from reference TRBV9 and TRBJ1-2, is DSGVTQTPKHLITATGQRVTLRCSPRSGDLSVYWYQQSLDQGLQFLIQYYNGEERAKGNILERFSAQQFPDLHSELNLSSLELGDSALYFCASSARTGGAPGGYTFGSGTRLTVV.

This sequence joins TRBV15 and TRBJ1-4; D remains unclear. Germline V CDR1 and CDR2: LNHNV, YYDKDF (reference sequence). V was clipped by 1 base and J by 6 bases, with 15 bases between them. The CDR3 spans 16 residues. CDR3 in amino acids: CATSRVGTAADEKLFF. The CDR3, as DNA: TGTGCCACCAGCAGAGTAGGTACGGCGGCCGATGAAAAACTGTTTTTT.

The rearrangement uses TRBV6-4 and TRBJ1-2; TRBD1 matches at 9 bases. From germline, CDR1 is MRHNA and CDR2 SNTAGT. The trim removed 0 bases at V and 2 bases at J, leaving 7 bases unmatched. CDR3 length: 17 amino acids. CDR3 nucleotides: TGTGCCAGCAGTGACTCAGGATACAGGGGGCGAAACTATGGCTACACCTTC. It encodes CASSDSGYRGRNYGYTF.

The V call is TRBV6-6, the J call TRBJ2-7, with TRBD2 matching 14 bases. CDR3 length equals 17 residues. Germline trimming cut 5 bases from V and 5 bases from J; bases unmatched to any gene: 11. CDR1 and CDR2 from the germline V gene are MNHNY and SVGAGI (reference sequence). CDR3 bases: TGTGCCAGCAGTCAATTTGGGACTAGCGGGAGTCGAGACGAGCAGTACTTC. Translated, it gives CASSQFGTSGSRDEQYF.

In its sample, this clone was seen a few times. Distinct nucleotide sequences in the sample also encode this CDR3. V gene TRBV12-3 or TRBV12-4 combines with J gene TRBJ1-2; 11 nucleotides match TRBD1. The CDR3 covers 13 residues. V shed 3 bases and J 11 bases; nucleotides not matched to a gene: 5. CDR3 loop: CASSFRTGGRYTF. The DNA for the CDR3 is TGTGCCAGCAGTTTTCGGACAGGGGGCAGGTACACCTTC.

This clone appeared once. This chain connects TRBV27 to TRBJ1-5; a weak D match, TRBD1 (6 bases). The CDR3 is made up of 16 amino acids. Trimming left V 2 bases short and J 4 bases short, with 15 bases between. Looked up from germline, CDR1 is MNHEY and CDR2 is SMNVEV (reference sequence). The CDR3 here is CASSLTAGASNQPQHF. CDR3 bases: TGTGCCAGCAGTTTAACGGCAGGGGCGTCTAATCAGCCCCAGCATTTT.

The chain joins TRBV4-1 to TRBJ1-2; D not resolved. V was trimmed by 1 base and J by 4 bases, leaving 10 bases between them. CDR1 is MGHRA and CDR2 is YSYEKL in the germline V gene. The CDR3 totals 14 residues. CDR3 nucleotide sequence: TGCGCCAGCAGCCAAGCGGGAAGACTCTATGGCTACACCTTC. Protein product: CASSQAGRLYGYTF.

J is TRBJ2-7 and V is TRBV12-3 or TRBV12-4; the D gene is possibly TRBD2 (5 bases). This CDR3 has 13 amino acids. V dropped 4 bases and J dropped 6 bases, with 13 bases sitting between them. CDR3 in amino acids: CASSSTPAGEQYF. The CDR3 region has the DNA TGTGCCAGCAGTTCGACCCCTGCGGGCGAGCAGTACTTC.

The V and J genes are TRBV5-1 and TRBJ1-1; tentatively, D is TRBD1 (6 bases). The CDR3 totals 12 residues. The germline V gene has CDR1 SGHRS and CDR2 YFSETQ. V lost 2 bases to trimming and J lost 7 bases, with 9 bases between them. The DNA for the CDR3 is TGCGCCAGCAGCTTACAGGGCATTGAAGCTTTCTTT. Translated: CASSLQGIEAFF.

This clone occurred a few times. V usage is TRBV7-2 and J usage is TRBJ2-7; 16 positions match TRBD2. Germline V CDR1 and CDR2: SGHTA, FQGNSA. This CDR3 has 16 amino acids. The J segment lost 2 bases and the V segment lost 5 bases, leaving 3 bases of the junction unmatched. The CDR3, as DNA: TGTGCCAGCAGCACCGGGACTAGCGGGAGGGCCTACGAGCAGTACTTC. This sequence encodes CASSTGTSGRAYEQYF.

The CDR3 region has the DNA TGCGCCAGCAGCTACGACAGGAGCACCCCCACAGTCGAGCAGTACTTC. Protein product: CASSYDRSTPTVEQYF. The V gene is TRBV5-1, the J gene TRBJ2-7; weak D call: TRBD1 (6 bases). V was trimmed by 3 bases and J by 6 bases, leaving 22 bases between them. Germline CDR1 is SGHRS and CDR2 is YFSETQ. This CDR3 spans 16 amino acids.

The chain has TRBV5-1 and TRBJ2-3; TRBD1 matches 9 bases. The CDR3 consists of 15 residues. The germline CDR1 and CDR2 sequences are SGHRS and YFSETQ. V shed 4 bases and J 5 bases; nucleotides not matched to a gene: 8. The CDR3 DNA reads TGCGCCAGCAGCCCCGGGGACAGGGAGCTAGATACGCAGTATTTT. Residues: CASSPGDRELDTQYF.

The CDR3 loop is CASSRRTEDIQYF. The CDR3 nucleotides are TGTGCCAGCAGTCGACGGACGGAGGACATTCAGTACTTC. The chain uses TRBV12-3 or TRBV12-4 and TRBJ2-4; D possibly corresponds to TRBD2 (5 bases). V was shortened by 5 bases and J by 8 bases, with 13 bases between the two germline ends. The CDR3 spans 13 residues.

The rearrangement links TRBV11-2 to TRBJ1-2; D is uncertain. Deletions cut 2 bases from V and 7 bases from J, with 11 bases between. CDR1 SGHAT and CDR2 FQNNGV come from the germline V gene. This CDR3 has 13 amino acids. As DNA, the CDR3 is TGTGCCAGCAGCTTAAACGGAGACTCTGGCTACACCTTC. Translation gives CASSLNGDSGYTF. The full variable domain, with the rest looked up from reference TRBV11-2 and TRBJ1-2, is EAGVAQSPRYKIIEKRQSVAFWCNPISGHATLYWYQQILGQGPKLLIQFQNNGVVDDSQLPKDRFSAERLKGVDSTLKIQPAKLEDSAVYLCASSLNGDSGYTFGSGTRLTVV.

V and J are TRBV11-2 and TRBJ2-3; 13 bases line up with TRBD2. The CDR3 consists of 17 residues. Germline V gene data show CDR1 as SGHAT and CDR2 as FQNNGV. V was clipped by 3 bases and J by 2 bases; unmatched bases: 5. CDR3 in amino acids: CASSFGTSGISTDTQYF. The CDR3 DNA is TGTGCCAGCAGCTTTGGGACTAGCGGGATATCCACAGATACGCAGTATTTT.

The chain carries TRBV19 and TRBJ1-5, with 8 bases matching TRBD1. Trimming took 6 bases from V and 6 from J; bases not matched to a gene: 10. The length of the CDR3 is 15 residues. The germline CDR1 and CDR2 sequences are LNHDA and SQIVND (reference sequence). Written as DNA, the CDR3 is TGTGCCAGTAGCCGTACCGGACAGGGCGGTCAGCCCCAGCATTTT. It specifies CASSRTGQGGQPQHF.

V usage is TRBV18 and J usage is TRBJ2-5; D unresolved. This CDR3 has 12 amino acids. Trimming stripped 3 bases from V and 1 base from J, with 3 bases between. CDR1 and CDR2 from the germline V gene are KGHSH and LQKENI. CDR3 in amino acids: CASSPSQETQYF. The CDR3 nucleotides read TGTGCCAGCTCACCCTCCCAAGAGACCCAGTACTTC.

The V call is TRBV5-8, the J call TRBJ1-4; D call uncertain. Trimming took off 4 bases at V and 4 bases at J, with 11 bases between the two ends. The CDR3 spans 14 residues. CDR1 SGHTS and CDR2 YDEGEE come from the germline V gene. CDR3 coding DNA: TGTGCCAGCAGCCCGGGTTTTTTTAATGAAAAACTGTTTTTT. It encodes CASSPGFFNEKLFF.

In its sample, this clone was seen once. The gene calls are TRBV4-1 and TRBJ2-7; tentatively, D is TRBD1 (5 bases). The CDR3 length is 17 residues. CDR1 and CDR2 from the germline V gene are MGHRA and YSYEKL. Between the trimmed V and J ends, which lost 1 base and 2 bases, there was a span of 18 bases. DNA of the CDR3: TGCGCCAGCAGCCAAGGTAGGGGAATGACAAGGACCTACGAGCAGTACTTC. Translated: CASSQGRGMTRTYEQYF.

The chain uses TRBV28 and TRBJ1-5, with D possibly being TRBD1 (5 bases). V was clipped by 2 bases and J by 7 bases, with 15 bases between them. The CDR3 consists of 15 residues. CDR1 is MDHEN, CDR2 SYDVKM, per germline. CDR3 sequence reads: CASSLSGDRNQPQHF. CDR3 bases: TGTGCCAGCAGTTTAAGTGGAGACAGAAACCAGCCCCAGCATTTT.

The chain has TRBV21-1 and TRBJ1-5. TRBV21-1 is recorded as a pseudogene. This CDR3 region has 14 residues. CDR3 DNA: TGTGCCAGCAGCAAGCGGATCGGGGATCAGCCCCAGCATTTT. Translated: CASSKRIGDQPQHF.

The CDR3 here is CASSLIGQGIFRHRNSPLHF. For the CDR3, the DNA is TGTGCCAGCAGTCTGATTGGACAGGGGATTTTTCGCCATCGGAATTCACCCCTCCACTTT. The chain is built from TRBV6-2 or TRBV6-3 and TRBJ1-6, with TRBD1 identical over 9 bases. There are 20 residues in the CDR3. V lost 5 bases, J lost 7 bases, and 21 bases stayed unmatched. CDR1 and CDR2 from the germline V gene are MNHEY and SVGEGT.

The chain couples TRBV24-1 to TRBJ2-1; 10 bases map to TRBD2. V shed 4 bases and J 0 bases; nucleotides not matched to a gene: 5. The CDR3 has 17 residues. From germline, CDR1 is KGHDR and CDR2 SFDVKD. The CDR3 nucleotides are TGTGCCACCAGTGAAAGCGGGAGGGCGAGCTCCTACAATGAGCAGTTCTTC. The encoded protein is CATSESGRASSYNEQFF.

The chain recombines TRBV24-1 with TRBJ1-4; possibly TRBD1 for D (5 bases). V was clipped by 7 bases and J by 7 bases, with 21 bases between them. CDR1 is KGHDR, CDR2 SFDVKD, per germline. This CDR3 spans 16 amino acids. CDR3 loop: CATRDPQQVWAEKLFF. The CDR3 DNA reads as TGTGCCACCAGGGACCCTCAACAGGTTTGGGCTGAAAAACTGTTTTTT.

The chain combines TRBV7-2 with TRBJ2-1, with TRBD1 matching over 7 bases. Germline V gene sequence: CDR1 SGHTA, CDR2 FQGNSA. J gave up 7 bases and V 3 bases, and 6 bases lay outside the gene matches. The CDR3 sequence is 14 residues long. The CDR3 loop is CASSFPGQWNEQFF. The DNA for the CDR3 is TGTGCCAGCAGCTTTCCGGGACAGTGGAATGAGCAGTTCTTC.